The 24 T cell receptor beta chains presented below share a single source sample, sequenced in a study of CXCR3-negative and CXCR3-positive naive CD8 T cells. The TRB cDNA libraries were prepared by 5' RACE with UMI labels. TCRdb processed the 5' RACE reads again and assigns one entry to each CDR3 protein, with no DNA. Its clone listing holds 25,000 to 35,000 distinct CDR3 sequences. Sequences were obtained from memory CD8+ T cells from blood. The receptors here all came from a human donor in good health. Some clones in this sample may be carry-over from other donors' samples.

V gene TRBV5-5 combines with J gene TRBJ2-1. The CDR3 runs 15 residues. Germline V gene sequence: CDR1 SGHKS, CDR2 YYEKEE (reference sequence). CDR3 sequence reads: CASSPYGSSYNEQFF.

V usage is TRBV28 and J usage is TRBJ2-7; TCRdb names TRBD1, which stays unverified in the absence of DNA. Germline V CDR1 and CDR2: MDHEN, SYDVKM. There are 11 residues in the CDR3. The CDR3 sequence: CASSPLFEQYF.

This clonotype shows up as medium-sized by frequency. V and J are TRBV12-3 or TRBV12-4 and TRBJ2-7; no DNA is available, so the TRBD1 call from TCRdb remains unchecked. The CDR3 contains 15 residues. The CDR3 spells CASRPGQGASYEQYF.

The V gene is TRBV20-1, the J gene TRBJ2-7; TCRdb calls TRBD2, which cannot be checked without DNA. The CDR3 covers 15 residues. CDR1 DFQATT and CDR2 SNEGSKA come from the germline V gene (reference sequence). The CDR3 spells CSARAGTSGFYERYF.

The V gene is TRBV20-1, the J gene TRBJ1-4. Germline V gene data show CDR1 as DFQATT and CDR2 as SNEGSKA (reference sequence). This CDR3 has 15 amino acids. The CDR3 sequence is CSAQKPRSQVQKLFF.

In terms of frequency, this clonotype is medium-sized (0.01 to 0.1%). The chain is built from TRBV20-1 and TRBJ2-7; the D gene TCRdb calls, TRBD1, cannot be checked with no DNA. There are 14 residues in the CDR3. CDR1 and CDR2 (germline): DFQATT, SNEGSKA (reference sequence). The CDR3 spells CSAYRDRLYYEQYF.

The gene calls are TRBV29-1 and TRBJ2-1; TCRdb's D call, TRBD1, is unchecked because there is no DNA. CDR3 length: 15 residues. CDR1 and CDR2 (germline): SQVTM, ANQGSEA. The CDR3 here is CSAEGGLDLYNEQFF.

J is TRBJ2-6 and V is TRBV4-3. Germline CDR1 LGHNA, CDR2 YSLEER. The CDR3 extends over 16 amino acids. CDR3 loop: CASSQVWSSGANVLTF.

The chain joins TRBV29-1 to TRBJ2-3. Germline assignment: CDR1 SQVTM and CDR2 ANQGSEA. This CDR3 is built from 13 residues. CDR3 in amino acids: CSVEEEGTDTQYF.

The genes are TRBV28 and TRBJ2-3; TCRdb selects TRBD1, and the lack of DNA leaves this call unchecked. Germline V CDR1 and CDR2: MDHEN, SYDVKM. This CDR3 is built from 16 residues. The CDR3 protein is CASSLKATVLTDTQYF.

This CDR3 is CASSLLGQSDEQFF. The V and J genes are TRBV28 and TRBJ2-1; TCRdb returns TRBD2, unconfirmable since there is no DNA. The CDR3 extends over 14 amino acids. Germline V gene data show CDR1 as MDHEN and CDR2 as SYDVKM. Combining the CDR3 with reference TRBV28 and TRBJ2-1 gives the whole variable domain DVKVTQSSRYLVKRTGEKVFLECVQDMDHENMFWYRQDPGLGLRLIYFSYDVKMKEKGDIPEGYSVSREKKERFSLILESASTNQTSMYLCASSLLGQSDEQFFGPGTRLTVL.

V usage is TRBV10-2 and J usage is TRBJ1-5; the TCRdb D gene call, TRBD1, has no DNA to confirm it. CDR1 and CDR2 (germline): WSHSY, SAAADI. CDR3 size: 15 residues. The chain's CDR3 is CASSSGTFGNQPQHF.

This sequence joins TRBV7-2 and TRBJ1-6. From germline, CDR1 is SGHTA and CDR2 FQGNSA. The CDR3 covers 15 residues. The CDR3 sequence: CASSPRGRGISPLHF.

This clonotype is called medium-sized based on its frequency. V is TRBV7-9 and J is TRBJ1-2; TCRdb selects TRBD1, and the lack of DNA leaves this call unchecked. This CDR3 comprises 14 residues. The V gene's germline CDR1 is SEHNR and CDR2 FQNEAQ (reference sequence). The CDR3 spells CASSLGTGENGYTF. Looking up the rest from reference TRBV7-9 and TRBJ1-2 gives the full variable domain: DTGVSQNPRHKITKRGQNVTFRCDPISEHNRLYWYRQTLGQGPEFLTYFQNEAQLEKSRLLSDRFSAERPKGSFSTLEIQRTEQGDSAMYLCASSLGTGENGYTFGSGTRLTVV.

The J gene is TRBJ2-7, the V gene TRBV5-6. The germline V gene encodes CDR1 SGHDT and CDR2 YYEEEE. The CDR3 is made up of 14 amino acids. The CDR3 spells CASSLVASFYEQYF.

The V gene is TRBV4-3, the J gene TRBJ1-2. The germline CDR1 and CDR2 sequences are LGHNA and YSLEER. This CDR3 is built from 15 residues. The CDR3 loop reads CASSQGAFSPSGYTF.

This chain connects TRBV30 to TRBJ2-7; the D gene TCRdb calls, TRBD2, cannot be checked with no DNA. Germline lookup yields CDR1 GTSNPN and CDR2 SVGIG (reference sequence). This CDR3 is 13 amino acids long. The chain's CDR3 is CAWSVASSGEQYF.

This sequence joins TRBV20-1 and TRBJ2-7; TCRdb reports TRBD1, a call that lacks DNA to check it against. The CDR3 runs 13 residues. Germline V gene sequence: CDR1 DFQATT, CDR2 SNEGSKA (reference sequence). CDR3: CSASQGALSEQYF.

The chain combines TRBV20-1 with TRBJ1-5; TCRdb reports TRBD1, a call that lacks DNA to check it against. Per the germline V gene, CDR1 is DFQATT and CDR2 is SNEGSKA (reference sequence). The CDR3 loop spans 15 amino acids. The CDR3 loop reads CSARGDGEGSQPQHF.

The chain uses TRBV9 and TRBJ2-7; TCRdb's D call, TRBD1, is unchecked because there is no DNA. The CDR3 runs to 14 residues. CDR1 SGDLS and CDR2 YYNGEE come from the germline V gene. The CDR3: CASSPKGGAYEQYF. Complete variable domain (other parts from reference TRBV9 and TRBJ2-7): DSGVTQTPKHLITATGQRVTLRCSPRSGDLSVYWYQQSLDQGLQFLIQYYNGEERAKGNILERFSAQQFPDLHSELNLSSLELGDSALYFCASSPKGGAYEQYFGPGTRLTVT.

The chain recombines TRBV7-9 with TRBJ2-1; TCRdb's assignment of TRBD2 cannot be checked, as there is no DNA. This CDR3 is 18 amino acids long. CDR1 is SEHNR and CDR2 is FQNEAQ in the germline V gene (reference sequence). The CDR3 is CASGGTSGEVPSYNEQFF.

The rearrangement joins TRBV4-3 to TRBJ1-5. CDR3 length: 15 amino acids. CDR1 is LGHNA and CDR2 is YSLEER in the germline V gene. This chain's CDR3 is CASSPTWGSNQPQHF.

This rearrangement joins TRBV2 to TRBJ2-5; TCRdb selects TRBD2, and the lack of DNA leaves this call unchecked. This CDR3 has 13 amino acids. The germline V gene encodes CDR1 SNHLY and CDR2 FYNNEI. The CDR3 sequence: CASSVLAGETQYF. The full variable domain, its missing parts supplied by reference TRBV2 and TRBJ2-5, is EPEVTQTPSHQVTQMGQEVILRCVPISNHLYFYWYRQILGQKVEFLVSFYNNEISEKSEIFDDQFSVERPDGSNFTLKIRSTKLEDSAMYFCASSVLAGETQYFGPGTRLLVL.

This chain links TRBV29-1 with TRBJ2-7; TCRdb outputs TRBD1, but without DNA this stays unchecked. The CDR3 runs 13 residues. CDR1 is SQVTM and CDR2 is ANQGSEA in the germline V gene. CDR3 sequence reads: CSVETGRSYEQYF.